This T cell receptor beta chain appears in the sequencing data of a study of blood T cell repertoires in COVID-19. Study background: Two negative PCRs, clearance, or symptom resolution were required of recovered Cohort 3 donors. Samples came from the United States, Italy and Spain, spanning acute and convalescent COVID-19. From T cells, B-cell-depleted T cells, or PBMCs came the material, which was cDNA or gDNA.

Cohort allocation depended upon clinical history that participants reported. With 1 base removed from V and 3 bases from J, the gap between germline ends came to 18 bases. The germline V gene has CDR1 SEHNR and CDR2 FQNEAQ (reference sequence). The CDR3 runs 17 residues. Method: immunoSEQ multiplex PCR; TCRdb's copy keeps in-frame clones and lacks some. The data contain about 190,000 clones, around 87% of them singletons. Material for sequencing was PBMCs or T cells enriched from blood (not recorded which). The receptor comes from a woman between 40 and 55 years old in a cohort exposed to, infected with or recovered from COVID-19 (not recorded which). The gene calls are TRBV7-9 and TRBJ1-1; D may be TRBD1 (5 bases). CDR3 DNA: TGTGCCAGCAGCTTAGGTTGGCAGGTCCGGGGGGACACTGAAGCTTTCTTT. Its translation is CASSLGWQVRGDTEAFF.